A selection of T cell receptor beta chains follows, all from one sample in a study of blood T cell repertoires in COVID-19. The data were produced by immunoSEQ multiplex PCR, yet TCRdb's version contains in-frame clones alone and is incomplete. The table lists roughly 100,000 clones, 88% of them singletons. The sequenced sample was peripheral blood. All receptors derive from a human donor in a cohort sampled during active COVID-19. Both conserved end residues are trimmed from each CDR3.

CDR3 length: 13; J gene: TRBJ1-5; V gene: TRBV18; CDR3 protein: ASSSGTGANQPQH
CDR3 length: 13; J gene: TRBJ2-1; V gene: TRBV6-5; CDR3 protein: ASTVTSGGANEQF
CDR3 length: 14; J gene: TRBJ2-3; V gene: TRBV9; CDR3 protein: ASSVGQLLSTDTQY
CDR3 length: 13; J gene: TRBJ2-2; V gene: TRBV7-2; CDR3 protein: ASSPQGGWGGELF
CDR3 length: 12; J gene: TRBJ1-6; V gene: TRBV4-1; CDR3 protein: ASSRGPVNSPLH
CDR3 length: 14; J gene: TRBJ2-2; V gene: TRBV9; CDR3 protein: ASSRTSGPNTGELF
CDR3 length: 12; J gene: TRBJ1-1; V gene: TRBV30; CDR3 protein: AWRGLGAYTEAF
CDR3 length: 12; J gene: TRBJ2-2; V gene: TRBV4-3; CDR3 protein: ASSQVGRGGELF
CDR3 length: 13; J gene: TRBJ2-5; V gene: TRBV7-2; CDR3 protein: ASSSSRLAQETQY
CDR3 length: 13; J gene: TRBJ2-1; V gene: TRBV19; CDR3 protein: ASSSSTSGRNEQF
CDR3 length: 12; J gene: TRBJ1-5; V gene: TRBV7-8; CDR3 protein: ASSATGLGQPQH
CDR3 length: 12; J gene: TRBJ2-5; V gene: TRBV13; CDR3 protein: ASSLGPGGETQY
CDR3 length: 14; J gene: TRBJ2-3; V gene: TRBV4-3; CDR3 protein: ASSQDLGQLRVTQY
CDR3 length: 12; J gene: TRBJ1-1; V gene: TRBV19; CDR3 protein: ASTPGAGPSEAF
CDR3 length: 12; J gene: TRBJ1-5; V gene: TRBV2; CDR3 protein: ASKKGQINQPQH
CDR3 length: 13; J gene: TRBJ2-1; V gene: TRBV11-2; CDR3 protein: ASSPTSGGPNEQF
CDR3 length: 12; J gene: TRBJ1-5; V gene: TRBV6-6; CDR3 protein: ASTRDRFNQPQH
CDR3 length: 13; J gene: TRBJ1-1; V gene: TRBV4-1; CDR3 protein: ASSHLSGTGGLAF
CDR3 length: 13; J gene: TRBJ1-4; V gene: TRBV4-2; CDR3 protein: ASSQDGQVDEKLF
CDR3 length: 12; J gene: TRBJ1-2; V gene: TRBV27; CDR3 protein: ASSPSGTGVGYT
CDR3 length: 12; J gene: TRBJ2-2; V gene: TRBV18; CDR3 protein: ASSRQLDTGELF
CDR3 length: 13; J gene: TRBJ2-6; V gene: TRBV7-9; CDR3 protein: ASSLVGSGANVLT
CDR3 length: 12; J gene: TRBJ1-1; V gene: TRBV7-3; CDR3 protein: ASSQAGGITEAF
CDR3 length: 16; J gene: TRBJ1-2; V gene: TRBV7-8; CDR3 protein: ASSPRGVGRGSDYGYT
CDR3 length: 16; J gene: TRBJ2-7; V gene: TRBV2; CDR3 protein: ASREGVGDTFWDYEQY
CDR3 length: 13; J gene: TRBJ1-3; V gene: TRBV19; CDR3 protein: ASSIDQTAGNTIY
CDR3 length: 13; J gene: TRBJ2-3; V gene: TRBV3-1/TRBV3-2; CDR3 protein: ASSQGAGGPDTQY
CDR3 length: 14; J gene: TRBJ1-2; V gene: TRBV27; CDR3 protein: ASSPSGTEGRGGYT
CDR3 length: 13; J gene: TRBJ2-5; V gene: TRBV9; CDR3 protein: ASSVDQGVQETQY
CDR3 length: 12; J gene: TRBJ2-1; V gene: TRBV7-3; CDR3 protein: ASSLTRGNNEQF
CDR3 length: 11; J gene: TRBJ1-5; V gene: TRBV10-2; CDR3 protein: ASGTGGTQPQH
CDR3 length: 14; J gene: TRBJ1-3; V gene: TRBV5-6; CDR3 protein: ASSRPGTGTGNTIY
CDR3 length: 13; J gene: TRBJ1-3; V gene: TRBV7-2; CDR3 protein: ASSPRRTAGNTIY
CDR3 length: 14; J gene: TRBJ2-3; V gene: TRBV9; CDR3 protein: ASSPQGGRVTDTQY
CDR3 length: 13; J gene: TRBJ1-5; V gene: TRBV6-5; CDR3 protein: ASNRDRTSNQPQH
CDR3 length: 11; J gene: TRBJ2-7; V gene: TRBV2; CDR3 protein: ASRTGLVYEQY
CDR3 length: 11; J gene: TRBJ1-2; V gene: TRBV12-3/TRBV12-4; CDR3 protein: ASSSKTGDGYT
CDR3 length: 9; J gene: TRBJ1-2; V gene: TRBV7-9; CDR3 protein: ASSLGSGYT
CDR3 length: 14; J gene: TRBJ2-7; V gene: TRBV27; CDR3 protein: ASSAKGQFSSYEQY
CDR3 length: 11; J gene: TRBJ2-1; V gene: TRBV5-5; CDR3 protein: ASSLEGRNEQF
CDR3 length: 12; J gene: TRBJ1-6; V gene: TRBV24-1; CDR3 protein: ASSGSSYNSPLH
CDR3 length: 12; J gene: TRBJ1-6; V gene: TRBV6-1; CDR3 protein: ASSEAIRDSPLH
CDR3 length: 15; J gene: TRBJ2-3; V gene: TRBV28; CDR3 protein: ASRSGLAGVGKDTQY
CDR3 length: 12; J gene: TRBJ2-2; V gene: TRBV19; CDR3 protein: ASSPGGVTGELF
CDR3 length: 12; J gene: TRBJ2-7; V gene: TRBV3-1/TRBV3-2; CDR3 protein: ASSPAGQGMVQY
CDR3 length: 12; J gene: TRBJ2-3; V gene: TRBV7-2; CDR3 protein: ASSPQGYSDTQY
CDR3 length: 14; J gene: TRBJ2-1; V gene: TRBV7-2; CDR3 protein: ASSLQGTSGGNEQF
CDR3 length: 14; J gene: TRBJ2-1; V gene: TRBV5-1; CDR3 protein: ASSFRGGAGYNEQF
CDR3 length: 12; J gene: TRBJ1-1; V gene: TRBV5-4; CDR3 protein: ASSLEGTRAEAF